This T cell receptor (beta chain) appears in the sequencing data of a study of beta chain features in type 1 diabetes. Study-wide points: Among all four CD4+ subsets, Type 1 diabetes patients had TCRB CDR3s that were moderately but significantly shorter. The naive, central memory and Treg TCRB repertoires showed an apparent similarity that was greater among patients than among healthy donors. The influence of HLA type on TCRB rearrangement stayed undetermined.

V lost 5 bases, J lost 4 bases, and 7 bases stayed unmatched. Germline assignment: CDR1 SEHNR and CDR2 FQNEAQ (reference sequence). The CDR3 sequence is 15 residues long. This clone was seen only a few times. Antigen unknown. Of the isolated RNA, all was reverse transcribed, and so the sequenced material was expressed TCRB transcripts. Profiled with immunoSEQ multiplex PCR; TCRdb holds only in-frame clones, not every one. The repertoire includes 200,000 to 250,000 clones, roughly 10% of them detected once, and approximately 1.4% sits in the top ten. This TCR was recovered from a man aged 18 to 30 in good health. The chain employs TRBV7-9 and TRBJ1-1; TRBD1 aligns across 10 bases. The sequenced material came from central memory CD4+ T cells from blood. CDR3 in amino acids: CASSPPRDRGTEAFF. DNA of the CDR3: TGTGCCAGCAGCCCCCCGCGGGACAGGGGCACTGAAGCTTTCTTT.